This T cell receptor beta chain was identified in a study of blood T cell repertoires in COVID-19. V lost 0 bases to trimming and J lost 7 bases, with 14 bases between them. The CDR3 covers 15 residues. Germline CDR1 is SGHRS and CDR2 is YFSETQ. The method was immunoSEQ multiplex PCR; TCRdb's version includes in-frame clones alone and lacks a portion of them. Among fewer than 350,000 clones listed, about 89% were seen once. Everyone who took part was 18 to 89 years old, and they came from 20 to 25 US areas. What was sequenced was PBMCs or T cells enriched from blood (not recorded which). The V and J genes are TRBV5-1 and TRBJ2-1; D call uncertain. The sequence was obtained from a woman in her 40s who had recovered from COVID-19. The CDR3 nucleotides are TGCGCCAGCAGCTTGGCCTACTTTTCTTTGAATGAGCAGTTCTTC. As protein: CASSLAYFSLNEQFF.